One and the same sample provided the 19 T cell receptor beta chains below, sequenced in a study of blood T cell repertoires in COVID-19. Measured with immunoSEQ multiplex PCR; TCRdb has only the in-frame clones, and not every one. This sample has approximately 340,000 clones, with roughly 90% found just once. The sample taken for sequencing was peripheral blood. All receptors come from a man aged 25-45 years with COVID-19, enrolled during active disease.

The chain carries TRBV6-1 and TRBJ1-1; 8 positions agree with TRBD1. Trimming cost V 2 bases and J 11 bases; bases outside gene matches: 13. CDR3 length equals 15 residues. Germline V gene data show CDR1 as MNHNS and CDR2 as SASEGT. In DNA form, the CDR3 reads TGTGCCAGCAGTGAAAACCCGGGACAGGCATCGAGCGCTTTCTTT. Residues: CASSENPGQASSAFF.

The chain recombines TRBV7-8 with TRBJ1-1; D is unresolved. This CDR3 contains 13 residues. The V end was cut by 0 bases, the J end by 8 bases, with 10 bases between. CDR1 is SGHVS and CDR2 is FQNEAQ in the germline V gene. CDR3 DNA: TGTGCCAGCAGCTTAGCTCGTAGAAACGAAGCTTTCTTT. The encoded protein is CASSLARRNEAFF.

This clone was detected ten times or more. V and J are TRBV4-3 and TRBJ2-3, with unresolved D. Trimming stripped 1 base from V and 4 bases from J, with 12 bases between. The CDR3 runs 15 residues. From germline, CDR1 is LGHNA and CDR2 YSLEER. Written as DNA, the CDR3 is TGCGCCAGCAGCCAAGGACTGGATGGTCCAGATACGCAGTATTTT. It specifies CASSQGLDGPDTQYF.

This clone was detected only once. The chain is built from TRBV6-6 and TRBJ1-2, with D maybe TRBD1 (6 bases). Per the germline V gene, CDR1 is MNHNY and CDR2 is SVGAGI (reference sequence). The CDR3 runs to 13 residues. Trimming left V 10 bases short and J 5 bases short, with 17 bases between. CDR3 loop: CATIDRTGYGYTF. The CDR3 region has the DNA TGTGCCACAATTGATCGCACAGGGTATGGCTACACCTTC.

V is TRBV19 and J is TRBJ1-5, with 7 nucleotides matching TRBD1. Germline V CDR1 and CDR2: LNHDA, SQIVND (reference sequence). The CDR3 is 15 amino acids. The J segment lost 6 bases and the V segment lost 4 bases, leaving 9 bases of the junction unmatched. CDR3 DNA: TGTGCCAGTAGTACCGCGGGAGGGGGCCGTCAGCCCCAGCATTTT. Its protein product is CASSTAGGGRQPQHF.

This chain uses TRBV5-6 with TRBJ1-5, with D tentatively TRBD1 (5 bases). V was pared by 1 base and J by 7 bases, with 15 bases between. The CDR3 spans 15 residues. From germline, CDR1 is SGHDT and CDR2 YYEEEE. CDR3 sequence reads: CASSLKGAHQQPQHF. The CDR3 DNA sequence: TGTGCCAGCAGCTTGAAAGGGGCGCATCAACAGCCCCAGCATTTT.

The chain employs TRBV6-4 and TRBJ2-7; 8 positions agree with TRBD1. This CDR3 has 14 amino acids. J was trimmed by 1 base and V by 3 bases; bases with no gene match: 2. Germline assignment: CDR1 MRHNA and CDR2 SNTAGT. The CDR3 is CASSEQGGSYEQYF. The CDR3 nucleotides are TGTGCCAGCAGTGAACAGGGGGGATCCTACGAGCAGTACTTC.

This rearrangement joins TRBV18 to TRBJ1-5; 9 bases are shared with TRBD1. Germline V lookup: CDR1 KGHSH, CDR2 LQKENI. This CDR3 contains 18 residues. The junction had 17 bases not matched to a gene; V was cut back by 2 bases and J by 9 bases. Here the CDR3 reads CASSPENQNRGPGRPQHF. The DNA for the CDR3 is TGTGCCAGCTCACCAGAGAACCAAAACAGGGGGCCGGGTCGGCCCCAGCATTTT. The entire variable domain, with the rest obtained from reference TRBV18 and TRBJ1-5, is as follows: NAGVMQNPRHLVRRRGQEARLRCSPMKGHSHVYWYRQLPEEGLKFMVYLQKENIIDESGMPKERFSAEFPKEGPSILRIQQVVRGDSAAYFCASSPENQNRGPGRPQHFGDGTRLSIL.

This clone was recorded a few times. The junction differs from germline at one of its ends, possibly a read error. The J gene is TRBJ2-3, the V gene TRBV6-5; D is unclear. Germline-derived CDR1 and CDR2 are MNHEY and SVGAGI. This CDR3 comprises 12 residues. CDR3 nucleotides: TGTGCCAGCAGTTCCTATCAAAGTCCATCTTTTTTT. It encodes CASSSYQSPSFF.

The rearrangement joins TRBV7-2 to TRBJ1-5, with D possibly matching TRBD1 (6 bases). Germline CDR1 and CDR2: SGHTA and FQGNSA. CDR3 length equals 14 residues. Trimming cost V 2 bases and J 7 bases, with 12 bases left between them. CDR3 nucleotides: TGTGCCAGCAGCTTAAACAGGGAAGAACAGCCCCAGCATTTT. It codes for CASSLNREEQPQHF.

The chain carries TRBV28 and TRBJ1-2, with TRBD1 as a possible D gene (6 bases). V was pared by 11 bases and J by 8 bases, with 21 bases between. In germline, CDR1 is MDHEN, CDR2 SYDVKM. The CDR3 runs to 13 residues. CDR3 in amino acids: CALSLGASRGYTF. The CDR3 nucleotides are TGTGCCTTGTCTTTGGGGGCTTCGCGGGGCTACACCTTC.

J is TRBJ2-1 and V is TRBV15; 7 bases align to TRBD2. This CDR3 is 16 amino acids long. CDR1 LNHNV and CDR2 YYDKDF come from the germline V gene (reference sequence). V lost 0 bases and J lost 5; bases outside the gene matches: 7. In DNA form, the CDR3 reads TGTGCCACCAGCAGAGATCTGGACGGGAGGAACAATGAGCAGTTCTTC. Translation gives CATSRDLDGRNNEQFF.

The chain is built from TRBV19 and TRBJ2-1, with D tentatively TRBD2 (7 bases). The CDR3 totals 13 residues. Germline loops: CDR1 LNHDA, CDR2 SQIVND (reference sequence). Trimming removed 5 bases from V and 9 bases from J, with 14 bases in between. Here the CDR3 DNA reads TGTGCCAGTAGTCCAAAGGGGGGGGTTGAGCAGTTCTTC. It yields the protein CASSPKGGVEQFF.

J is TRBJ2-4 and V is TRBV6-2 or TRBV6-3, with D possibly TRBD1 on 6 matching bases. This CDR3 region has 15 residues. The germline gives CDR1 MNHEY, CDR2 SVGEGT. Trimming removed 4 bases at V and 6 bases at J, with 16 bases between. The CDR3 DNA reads TGTGCCAGCAGTTTCACTCCAGGGGTGGTAAACATTCAGTACTTC. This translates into CASSFTPGVVNIQYF.

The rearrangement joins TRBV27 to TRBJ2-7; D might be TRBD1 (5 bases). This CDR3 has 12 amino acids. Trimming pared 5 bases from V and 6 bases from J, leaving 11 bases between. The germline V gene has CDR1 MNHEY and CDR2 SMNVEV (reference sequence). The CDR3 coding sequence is TGTGCCAGCAGTCCTCTAGGGGCCGAGCAGTACTTC. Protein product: CASSPLGAEQYF.

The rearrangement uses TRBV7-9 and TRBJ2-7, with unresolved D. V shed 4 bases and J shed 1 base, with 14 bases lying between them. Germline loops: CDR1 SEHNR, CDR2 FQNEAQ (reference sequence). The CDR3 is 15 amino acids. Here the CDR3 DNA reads TGTGCCAGCAGCTACGGGTCCGGTGGGTCCTACGAGCAGTACTTC. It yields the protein CASSYGSGGSYEQYF.

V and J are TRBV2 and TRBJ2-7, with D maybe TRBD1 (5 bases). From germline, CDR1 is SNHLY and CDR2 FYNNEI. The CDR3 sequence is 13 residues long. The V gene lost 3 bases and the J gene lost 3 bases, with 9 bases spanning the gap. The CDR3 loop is CASSEGRVYEQYF. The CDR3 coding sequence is TGTGCCAGCAGTGAGGGCAGGGTCTACGAGCAGTACTTC. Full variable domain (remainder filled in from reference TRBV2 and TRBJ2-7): EPEVTQTPSHQVTQMGQEVILRCVPISNHLYFYWYRQILGQKVEFLVSFYNNEISEKSEIFDDQFSVERPDGSNFTLKIRSTKLEDSAMYFCASSEGRVYEQYFGPGTRLTVT.

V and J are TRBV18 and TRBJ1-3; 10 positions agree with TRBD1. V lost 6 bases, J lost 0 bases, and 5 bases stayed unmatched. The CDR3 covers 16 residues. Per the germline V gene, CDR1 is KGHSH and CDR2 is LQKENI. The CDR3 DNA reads TGTGCCAGCTCCCTAGGACAGGGGGACTCTGGAAACACCATATATTTT. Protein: CASSLGQGDSGNTIYF.

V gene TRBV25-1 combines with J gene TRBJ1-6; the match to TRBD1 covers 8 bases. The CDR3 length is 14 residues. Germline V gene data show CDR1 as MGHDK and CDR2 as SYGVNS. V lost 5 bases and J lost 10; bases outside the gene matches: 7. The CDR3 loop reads CASSTDRGVSPLHF. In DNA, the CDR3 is TGTGCCAGCAGTACTGACAGGGGTGTGTCACCCCTCCACTTT.